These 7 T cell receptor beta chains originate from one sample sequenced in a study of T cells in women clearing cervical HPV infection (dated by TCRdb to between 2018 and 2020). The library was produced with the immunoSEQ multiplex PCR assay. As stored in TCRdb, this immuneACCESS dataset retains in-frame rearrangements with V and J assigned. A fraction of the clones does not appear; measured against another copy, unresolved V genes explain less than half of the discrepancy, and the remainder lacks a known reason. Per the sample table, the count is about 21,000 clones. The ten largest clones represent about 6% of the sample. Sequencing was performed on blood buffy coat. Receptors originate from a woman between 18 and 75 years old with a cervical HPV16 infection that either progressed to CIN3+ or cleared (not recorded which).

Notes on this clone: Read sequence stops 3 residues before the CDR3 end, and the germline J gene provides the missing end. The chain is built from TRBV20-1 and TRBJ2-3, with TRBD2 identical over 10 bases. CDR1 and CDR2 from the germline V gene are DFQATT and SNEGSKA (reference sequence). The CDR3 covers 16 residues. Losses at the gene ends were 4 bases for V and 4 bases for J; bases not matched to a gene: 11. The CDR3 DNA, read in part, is TGCAGTGCTAAAGACTATAGCGGGAGGTTGCCAGATACG. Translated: CSAKDYSGRLPDT. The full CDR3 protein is CSAKDYSGRLPDTQYF.

The covered CDR3 bases are TGTGCCAGCAGCGTGGGGACTAGCGGTTCCTACGAG. This codes for CASSVGTSGSYE. The CDR3, in full, reads CASSVGTSGSYEQYF. V is TRBV7-8 and J is TRBJ2-7; 11 nucleotides line up with TRBD2. The CDR3 end is not reached by the read, which stops 3 residues before it; the germline J gene fills it in. The CDR3 length is 15 residues. The germline V gene has CDR1 SGHVS and CDR2 FQNEAQ. V dropped 5 bases and J dropped 1; count of bases not matched to a gene: 4.

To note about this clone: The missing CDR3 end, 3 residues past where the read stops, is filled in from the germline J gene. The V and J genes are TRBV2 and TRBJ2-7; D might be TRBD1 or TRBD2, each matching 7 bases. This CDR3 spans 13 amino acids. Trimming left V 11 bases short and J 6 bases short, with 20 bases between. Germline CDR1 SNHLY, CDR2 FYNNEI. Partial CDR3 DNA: TGTGCCGGGAGGGACAGTCTAGCGAGCGAG. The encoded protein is CAGRDSLASE. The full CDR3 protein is CAGRDSLASEQYF.

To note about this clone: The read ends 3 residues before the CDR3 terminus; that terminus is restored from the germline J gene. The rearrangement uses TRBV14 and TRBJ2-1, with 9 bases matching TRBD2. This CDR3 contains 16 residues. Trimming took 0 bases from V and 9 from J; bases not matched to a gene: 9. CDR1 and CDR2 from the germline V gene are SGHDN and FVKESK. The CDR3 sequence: CASSQDERLADLEQFF. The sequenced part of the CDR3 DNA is TGTGCCAGCAGCCAAGATGAGCGACTAGCGGATCTTGAG.

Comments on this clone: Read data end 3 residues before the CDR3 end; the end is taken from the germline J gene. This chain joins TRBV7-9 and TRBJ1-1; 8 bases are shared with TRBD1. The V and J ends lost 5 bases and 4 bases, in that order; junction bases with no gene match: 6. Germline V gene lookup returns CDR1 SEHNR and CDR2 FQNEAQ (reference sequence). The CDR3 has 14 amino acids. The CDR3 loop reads CASSTGGKATEAFF. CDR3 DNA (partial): TGTGCCAGCAGCACAGGGGGTAAGGCCACTGAA.

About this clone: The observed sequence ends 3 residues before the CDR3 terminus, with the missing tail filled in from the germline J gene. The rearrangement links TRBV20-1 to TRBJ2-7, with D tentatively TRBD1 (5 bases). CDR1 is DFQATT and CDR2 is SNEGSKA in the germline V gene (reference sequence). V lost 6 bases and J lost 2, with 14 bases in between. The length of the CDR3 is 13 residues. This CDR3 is CSAQGQGPYEQYF. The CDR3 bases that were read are TGCAGTGCCCAAGGTCAGGGCCCCTACGAG.

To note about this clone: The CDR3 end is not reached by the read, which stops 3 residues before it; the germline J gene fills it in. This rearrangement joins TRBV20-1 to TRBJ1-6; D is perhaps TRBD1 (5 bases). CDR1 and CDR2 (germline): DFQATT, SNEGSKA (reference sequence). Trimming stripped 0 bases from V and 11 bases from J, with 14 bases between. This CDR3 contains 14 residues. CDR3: CSAREEVRDAPLHF. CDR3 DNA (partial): TGCAGTGCTAGAGAAGAGGTCAGGGATGCACCC.